The entry that follows covers one T cell receptor beta chain sequence. There are many counts of this clonotype. Its antigen has not been determined. Base qualities are not at hand, and no much larger clone is one base apart. This sample is drawn from a study of breast tumors, draining lymph nodes, adjacent tissues (TCRdb year 2016). With regard to the full study: The study compared TCR beta repertoires across tumor, adjacent nontumor tissue and axillary lymph nodes from breast cancer patients. In human breast cancer, the study set out to evaluate how tumor, surrounding tissue and draining lymph node repertoires relate to one another and whether T cells may move between these sites.

Lymph node samples were obtained from the axillary draining lymph nodes of breast cancer patients. Sequencing relied on an Illumina HiSeq 2000. TCR beta chain libraries were generated by multiplex PCR amplification. High-throughput sequencing was used to analyze the amplified TCR beta chain products. TCRdb reprocessed the public reads (quality trimming at Q25 with fastp, clone calling with MiXCR) and kept in-frame beta chains. Every distinct CDR3 protein forms one entry, paired with its most common genes and DNA. Counted in this sample were some 130,000 distinct CDR3 sequences; 21% of them appeared once. The ten largest clones represent about 2.2% of the sample. Taken from cysteine to phenylalanine, the CDR3 has 12 residues. Only CDR3 DNA is held: 36 bases, read in frame from base 1. Trimming takes 5 bases from V and 8 bases from J, and the germline ends sit 12 bases apart. What the research found in general, with its limitations: Tumor T-cell repertoires showed less diversity than lymph node repertoires and more diversity than nontumor tissue repertoires, and tumor T-cell repertoires showed preferential V and J gene usage. The conclusion that tumor T cells originate in lymph nodes was presented as consistent with a hypothesis rather than as directly demonstrated. The data were judged consistent with most tumor T cells deriving from the lymph node and then expanding within tumor tissue. Tumor and nontumor tissue repertoires were significantly more similar in luminal-like than in basal-like breast cancer.

The source of this sequence is a female donor with breast cancer. Some clones in this sample may be carry-over from other donors' samples. The sequencing sample was made of axillary lymph node tissue. This sequence uses TRBV12-3 or TRBV12-4 and TRBJ1-2, and the D gene may be TRBD1, 6 bases matching. The sequence in DNA is TGTGCCAGCAGTGGTCCAGGGGAAGGCTACACCTTC. Its amino acids are CASSGPGEGYTF.